This TCR beta chain was profiled in a study of molecular identifiers for immune sequencing clone quantification. Study-level points and caveats: More than 97% of effector molecules, versus under 1% of naive-cell molecules, belonged to clones above 20 RNA copies. Spiked TCR RNA from one Jurkat cell reportedly showed up when mixed among 850,000 to 1,000,000 naive cells.

The authors gated naive CD8 T cells as CD8+CD4-CCR7+CD45RA+ for sorting. TCRdb fed the PCR reads into MiXCR, producing one record per CDR3 protein. The sample lists approximately 680,000 distinct CDR3 sequences; over 25% were seen once. The CDR3 extends over 12 amino acids. V lost 0 bases and J 7 bases, leaving 9 bases between the germline ends. The germline CDR1 and CDR2 sequences are GTSNPN and SVGIG (reference sequence). This clonotype occurred a few times. Antigen unknown. The source material was naive CD8+ T cells from blood, with Jurkat cell RNA spiked in. Subset specified: FACS-sorted CD8+CD4-CCR7+CD45RA+ naive T cells. This chain connects TRBV30 to TRBJ1-2; the D is unclear. This clonotype was sampled from a human donor in good health. Some libraries in this study had Jurkat cell RNA spiked in. The CDR3 here is CAWSVSGPGYTF. Here the CDR3 DNA reads TGTGCCTGGAGTGTATCAGGACCTGGCTACACCTTC.